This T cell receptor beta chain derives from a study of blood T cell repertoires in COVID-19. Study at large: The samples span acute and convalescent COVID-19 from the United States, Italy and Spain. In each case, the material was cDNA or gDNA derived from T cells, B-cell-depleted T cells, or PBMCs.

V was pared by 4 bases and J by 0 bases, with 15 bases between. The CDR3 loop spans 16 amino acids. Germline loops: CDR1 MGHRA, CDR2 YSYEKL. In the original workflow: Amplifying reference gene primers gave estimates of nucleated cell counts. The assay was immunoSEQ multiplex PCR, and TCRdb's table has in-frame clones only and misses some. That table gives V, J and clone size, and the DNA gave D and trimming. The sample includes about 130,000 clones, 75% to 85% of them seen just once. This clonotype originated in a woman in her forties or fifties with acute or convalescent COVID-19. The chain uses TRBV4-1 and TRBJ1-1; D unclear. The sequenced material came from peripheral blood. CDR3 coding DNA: TGCGCCAGCAGCCTGACGGGAAGCGGCTTGAACACTGAAGCTTTCTTT. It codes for CASSLTGSGLNTEAFF.